This T cell receptor beta chain was sequenced for a study of a mutant IDH1 vaccine in newly diagnosed glioma. Study context: Vaccination followed radiotherapy alone by 4-6 weeks, or accompanied temozolomide cycles.

The CDR3 is 12 amino acids. V dropped 7 bases and J dropped 4 bases, with 8 bases sitting between them. Germline CDR1 and CDR2: SNHLY and FYNNEI. Time point denoted: week 23, last vaccination. Each vaccine dose was 300 ug of mutant IDH1 20-mer peptide, with topical imiquimod. With respect to this clone: Its target is not known.

The method was immunoSEQ multiplex PCR; TCRdb's version includes in-frame clones alone and lacks a portion of them. In the table there are tens of thousands of clones, 80% to 85% of which are singletons. Study-level points and caveats: Across multiple MHC alleles, 85% to 95% of patients had vaccine-induced responses.

This clonotype was obtained from a middle-aged woman with glioma. Some clones in this sample may be carry-over from other donors' samples. The genes are TRBV2 and TRBJ1-3, with unresolved D. The source was PBMCs, collected from a glioma patient whose treatment included an IDH1 peptide vaccine. The CDR3 here is CASTRAGNTIYF. In DNA form, the CDR3 reads TGTGCCAGCACCCGCGCAGGAAACACCATATATTTT. Using reference TRBV2 and TRBJ1-3 for the parts outside the CDR3, the full variable domain is EPEVTQTPSHQVTQMGQEVILRCVPISNHLYFYWYRQILGQKVEFLVSFYNNEISEKSEIFDDQFSVERPDGSNFTLKIRSTKLEDSAMYFCASTRAGNTIYFGEGSWLTVV.